The sequence of this TCR beta chain was determined in a study of Ad26.COV2.S vaccination and SARS-CoV-2 variants (dated by TCRdb to the early 2020s). Concerning the study at large: TCRbeta repertoire sequencing served as the tool for gauging how specific and how broad the SARS-CoV-2-reactive T cell receptors were following Ad26.COV2.S vaccination. A total of 32 samples were included in the TCR-sequenced set, comprising about 20 Ad26.COV2.S vaccine recipients, 5 placebo recipients and 8 SARS-CoV-2 convalescent individuals.

Results and caveats for the whole study, not just this receptor: Vaccine and placebo recipients had similar non-spike TCR breadth, a finding consistent with the vaccine containing only spike. Higher spike-specific TCR breadth was observed in Ad26.COV2.S recipients than in placebo recipients (P = 0.0014). After vaccination, spike-specific CD8+ and CD4+ T cell responses were reported to show substantial breadth. The authors noted that the TCR breadth and depth analyses may have underestimated total T cell responses.

Trimming takes 1 base from V and 0 bases from J, and the germline ends sit 10 bases apart. The germline V gene (reference sequence) provides CDR1 LNHNV and CDR2 YYDKDF. There are 15 amino acids in the CDR3, from cysteine to phenylalanine inclusive. Only CDR3 DNA remains: 45 bases, in frame from the first base. The immunoSEQ Assay was used to sequence TCRbeta CDR3 regions. After extraction, genomic DNA underwent amplification by bias-controlled multiplex PCR, followed by high-throughput sequencing. Concerning the study's data processing: To quantify the absolute abundance of each unique TCRbeta CDR3 region, sequences were collapsed and filtered. T cell fraction was estimated by normalizing TCRbeta template counts to usable DNA, which was measured by amplifying reference genes present in all nucleated cells. Repertoire TCRs were annotated as SARS-CoV-2-specific by exact matching of V gene, CDR3 amino acid sequence and J gene to a known reactive TCR set. The reference SARS-CoV-2 TCR set came from MIRA and was filtered for enrichment in COVID-19-positive ImmuneCODE repertoires, removing public or cross-reactive TCRs. Using the MIRA antigens, annotated TCRs were further analysed by specific ORF or by position within an ORF. Depth was the summed frequency of annotated unique rearrangements, while breadth was defined as annotated unique rearrangements over total unique productive rearrangements. TCR breadth was compared between groups using two-sided Wilcoxon rank-sum tests. The source is immuneACCESS, and TCRdb retained only in-frame sequences with V and J called. Part of the clones is not carried over; for the studies checked, unresolved V genes explain less than half of this, and the remainder is unexplained. Clonal size and the V and J genes are those of that table, whereas D and trimming came from the DNA. The sample contains approximately 340,000 clones, about 90% of them found a single time. The leading ten clones occupy 3% to 4% of the sample.

The sample's time point, from its label and the paper: individuals recovered from natural SARS-CoV-2 infection. In the case of this clone: There is no known antigen for this receptor. Base qualities were left out, and no much larger clone turns up one base away.

The V and J segments used are TRBV15 and TRBJ2-7; the D region possibly corresponds to TRBD2 (6 bases align). This receptor was obtained from a human donor who had recovered from COVID-19. The material sequenced was peripheral blood, taken after recovery from COVID-19. The base sequence is TGTGCCACCAGCAGAGGGGGGGTCAGCTCCTACGAGCAGTACTTC. Translation gives CATSRGGVSSYEQYF.